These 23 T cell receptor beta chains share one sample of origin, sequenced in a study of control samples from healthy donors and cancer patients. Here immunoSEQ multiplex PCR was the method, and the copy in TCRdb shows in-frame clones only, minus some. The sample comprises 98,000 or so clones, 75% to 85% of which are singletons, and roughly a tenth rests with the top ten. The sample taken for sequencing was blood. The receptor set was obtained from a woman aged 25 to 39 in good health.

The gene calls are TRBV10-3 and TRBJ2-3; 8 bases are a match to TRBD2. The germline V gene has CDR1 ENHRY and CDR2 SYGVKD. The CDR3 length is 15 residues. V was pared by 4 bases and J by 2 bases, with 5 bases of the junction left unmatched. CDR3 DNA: TGTGCCATCAGTGGTCGGCGGGGGGCCACAGATACGCAGTATTTT. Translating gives CAISGRRGATDTQYF.

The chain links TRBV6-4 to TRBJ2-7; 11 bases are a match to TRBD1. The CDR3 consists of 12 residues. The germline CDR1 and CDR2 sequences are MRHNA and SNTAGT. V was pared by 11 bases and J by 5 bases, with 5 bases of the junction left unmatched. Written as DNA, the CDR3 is TGTGCCCGGGACAGGGGGAGGAACGAGCAGTACTTC. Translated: CARDRGRNEQYF.

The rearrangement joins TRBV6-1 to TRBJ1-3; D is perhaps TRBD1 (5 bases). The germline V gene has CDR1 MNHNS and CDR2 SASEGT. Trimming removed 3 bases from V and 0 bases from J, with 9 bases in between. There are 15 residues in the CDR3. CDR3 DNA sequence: TGTGCCAGCAGTGACCAGGGTCACTCTGGAAACACCATATATTTT. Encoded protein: CASSDQGHSGNTIYF.

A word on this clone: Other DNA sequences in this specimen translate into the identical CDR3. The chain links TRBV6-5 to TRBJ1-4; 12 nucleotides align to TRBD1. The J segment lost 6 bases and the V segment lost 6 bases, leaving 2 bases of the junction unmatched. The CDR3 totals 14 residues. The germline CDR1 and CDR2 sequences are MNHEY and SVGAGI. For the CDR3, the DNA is TGTGCCAGCAGGGGGACAGGGGGCTATGAAAAACTGTTTTTT. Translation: CASRGTGGYEKLFF.

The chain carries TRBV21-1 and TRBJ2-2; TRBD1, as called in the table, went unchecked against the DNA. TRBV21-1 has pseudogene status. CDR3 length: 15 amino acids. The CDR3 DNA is TGTGCCAGCAGCGCTCGGGACAGGGGGCCTGGGGAGCTGTTTTTT. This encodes CASSARDRGPGELFF.

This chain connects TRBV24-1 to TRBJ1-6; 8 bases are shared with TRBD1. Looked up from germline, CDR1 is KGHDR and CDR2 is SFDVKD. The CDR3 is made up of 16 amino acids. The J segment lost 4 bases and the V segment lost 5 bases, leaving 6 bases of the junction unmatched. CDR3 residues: CATSGSGGDYNSPLHF. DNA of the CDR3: TGTGCCACCAGTGGGTCAGGGGGCGATTATAATTCACCCCTCCACTTT.

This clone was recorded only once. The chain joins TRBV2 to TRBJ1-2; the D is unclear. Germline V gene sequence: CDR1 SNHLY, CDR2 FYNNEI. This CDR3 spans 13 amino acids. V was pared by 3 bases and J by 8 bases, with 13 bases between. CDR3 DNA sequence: TGTGCCAGCAGTGATTTGGGGTTTGACGGCTACACCTTC. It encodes CASSDLGFDGYTF.

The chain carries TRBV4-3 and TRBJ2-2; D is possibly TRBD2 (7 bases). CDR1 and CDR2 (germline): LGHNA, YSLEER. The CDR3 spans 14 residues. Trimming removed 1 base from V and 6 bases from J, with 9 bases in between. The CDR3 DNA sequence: TGCGCCAGCAGCCAAGTCGGGGGGCCCGGGGAGCTGTTTTTT. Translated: CASSQVGGPGELFF.

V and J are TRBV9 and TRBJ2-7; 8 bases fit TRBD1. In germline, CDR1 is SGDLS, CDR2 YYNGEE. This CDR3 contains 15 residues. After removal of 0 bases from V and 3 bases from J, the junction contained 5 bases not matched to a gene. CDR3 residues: CASSVGGQERYEQYF. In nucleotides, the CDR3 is TGTGCCAGCAGCGTAGGGGGACAGGAACGCTACGAGCAGTACTTC.

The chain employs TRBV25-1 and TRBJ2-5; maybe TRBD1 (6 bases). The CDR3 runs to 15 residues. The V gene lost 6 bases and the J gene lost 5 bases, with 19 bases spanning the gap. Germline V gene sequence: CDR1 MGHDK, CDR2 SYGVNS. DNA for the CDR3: TGTGCCAGCAGCGCACCCACCCTGGGGGCGGAGACCCAGTACTTC. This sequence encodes CASSAPTLGAETQYF.

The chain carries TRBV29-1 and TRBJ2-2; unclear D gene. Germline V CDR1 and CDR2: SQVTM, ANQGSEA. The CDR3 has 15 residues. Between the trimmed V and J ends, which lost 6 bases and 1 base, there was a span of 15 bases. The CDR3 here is CSVTQYSRNTGELFF. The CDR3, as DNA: TGCAGCGTCACGCAGTACTCTAGGAACACCGGGGAGCTGTTTTTT.

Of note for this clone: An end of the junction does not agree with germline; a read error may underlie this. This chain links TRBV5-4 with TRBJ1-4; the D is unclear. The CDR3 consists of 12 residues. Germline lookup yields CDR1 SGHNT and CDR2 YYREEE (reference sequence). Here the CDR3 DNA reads TGTGCCAGCAGCTTGGCGGCCTCCAAAGCGATTTTT. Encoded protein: CASSLAASKAIF.

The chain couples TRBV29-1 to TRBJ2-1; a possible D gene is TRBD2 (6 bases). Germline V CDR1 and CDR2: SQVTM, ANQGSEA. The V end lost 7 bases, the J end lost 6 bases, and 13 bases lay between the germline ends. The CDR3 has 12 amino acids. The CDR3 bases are TGCAGCGGAACGCTAGCGCGCAATGAGCAGTTCTTC. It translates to CSGTLARNEQFF.

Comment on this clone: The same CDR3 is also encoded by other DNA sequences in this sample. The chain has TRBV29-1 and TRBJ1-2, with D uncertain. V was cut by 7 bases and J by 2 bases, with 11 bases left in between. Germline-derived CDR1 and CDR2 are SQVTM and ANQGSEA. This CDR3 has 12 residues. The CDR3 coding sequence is TGCAGCGGGGAGACGGGGAACTATGGCTACACCTTC. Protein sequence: CSGETGNYGYTF.

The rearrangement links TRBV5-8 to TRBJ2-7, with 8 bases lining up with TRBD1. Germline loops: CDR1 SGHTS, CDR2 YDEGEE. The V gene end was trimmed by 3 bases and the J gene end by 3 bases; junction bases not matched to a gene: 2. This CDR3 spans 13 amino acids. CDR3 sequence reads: CASSSTGGYEQYF. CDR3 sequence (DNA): TGTGCCAGCAGCTCTACAGGGGGCTACGAGCAGTACTTC.

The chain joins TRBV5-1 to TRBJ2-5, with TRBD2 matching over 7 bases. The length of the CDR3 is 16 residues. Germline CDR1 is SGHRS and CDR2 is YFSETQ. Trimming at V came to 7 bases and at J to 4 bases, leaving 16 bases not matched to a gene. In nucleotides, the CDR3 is TGCGCCAGCGGCCATGGGGTGATAGCGGGCACAGAGACCCAGTACTTC. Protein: CASGHGVIAGTETQYF.

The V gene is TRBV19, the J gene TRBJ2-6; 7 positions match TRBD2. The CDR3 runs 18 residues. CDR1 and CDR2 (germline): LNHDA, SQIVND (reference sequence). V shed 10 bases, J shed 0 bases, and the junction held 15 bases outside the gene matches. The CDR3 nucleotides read TGTGCCACCTCAGGAGGACTAGTGGGCGCCTCTGGGGCCAACGTCCTGACTTTC. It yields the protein CATSGGLVGASGANVLTF. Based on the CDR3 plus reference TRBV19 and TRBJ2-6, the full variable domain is DGGITQSPKYLFRKEGQNVTLSCEQNLNHDAMYWYRQDPGQGLRLIYYSQIVNDFQKGDIAEGYSVSREKKESFPLTVTSAQKNPTAFYLCATSGGLVGASGANVLTFGAGSRLTVL.

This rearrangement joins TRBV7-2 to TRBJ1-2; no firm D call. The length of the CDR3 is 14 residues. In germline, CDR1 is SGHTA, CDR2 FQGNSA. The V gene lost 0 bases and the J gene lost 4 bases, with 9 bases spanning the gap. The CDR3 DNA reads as TGTGCCAGCAGCTTAGCCCGCTCAATCTATGGCTACACCTTC. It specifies CASSLARSIYGYTF.

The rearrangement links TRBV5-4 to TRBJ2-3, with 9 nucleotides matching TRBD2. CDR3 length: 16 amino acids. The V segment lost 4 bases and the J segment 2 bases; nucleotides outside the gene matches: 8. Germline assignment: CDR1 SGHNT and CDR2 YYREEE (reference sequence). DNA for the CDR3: TGTGCCAGCAGCCTGAGGACTAGCGCGTACACAGATACGCAGTATTTT. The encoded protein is CASSLRTSAYTDTQYF.

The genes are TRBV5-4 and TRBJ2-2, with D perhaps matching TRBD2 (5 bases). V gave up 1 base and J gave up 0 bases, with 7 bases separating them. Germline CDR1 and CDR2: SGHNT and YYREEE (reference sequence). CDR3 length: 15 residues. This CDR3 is CASSLRRANTGELFF. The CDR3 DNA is TGTGCCAGCAGCTTGCGGCGGGCGAACACCGGGGAGCTGTTTTTT.

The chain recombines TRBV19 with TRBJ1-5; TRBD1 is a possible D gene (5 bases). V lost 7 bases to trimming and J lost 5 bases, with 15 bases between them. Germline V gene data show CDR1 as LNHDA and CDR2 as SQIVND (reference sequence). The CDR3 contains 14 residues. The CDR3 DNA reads TGTGCCAGTACCCCGCACAGGTCTGATCAGCCCCAGCATTTT. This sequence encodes CASTPHRSDQPQHF.

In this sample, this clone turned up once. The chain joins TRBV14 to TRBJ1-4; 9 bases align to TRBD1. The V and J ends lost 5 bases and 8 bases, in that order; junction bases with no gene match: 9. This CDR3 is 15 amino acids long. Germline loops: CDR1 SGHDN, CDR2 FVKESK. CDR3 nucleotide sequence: TGTGCCAGCAGCGACCGGGACAGGGTTCAGGAAAAACTGTTTTTT. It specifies CASSDRDRVQEKLFF.

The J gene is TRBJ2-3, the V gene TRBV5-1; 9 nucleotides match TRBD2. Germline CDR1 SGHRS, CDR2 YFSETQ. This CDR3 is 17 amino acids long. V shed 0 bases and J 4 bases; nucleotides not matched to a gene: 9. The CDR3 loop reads CASSLGGGAIFSDTQYF. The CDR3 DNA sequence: TGCGCCAGCAGCTTGGGCGGGGGGGCCATTTTTTCAGATACGCAGTATTTT.